This T cell receptor (beta chain) originates from a study of technical replicates of blood from several donors. Generated by immunoSEQ multiplex PCR, the TCRdb table keeps only in-frame clones and is missing some. The sample records about 83,000 clones, roughly 92% being singletons. The CDR3 loop spans 17 amino acids. With 0 bases clipped from V and 9 bases from J, the junction kept 14 bases outside the gene matches. Germline V lookup: CDR1 KGHSH, CDR2 LQKENI. The V gene is TRBV18, the J gene TRBJ2-1; 7 bases are a match to TRBD2. Sequencing was carried out using T cells isolated from PBMCs. The clonotype was recovered from a human donor in good health. Written as DNA, the CDR3 is TGTGCCAGCTCACCACCCGGACGGGGGAGGGCTTTCGGTGAGCAGTTCTTC. Translating it yields CASSPPGRGRAFGEQFF.